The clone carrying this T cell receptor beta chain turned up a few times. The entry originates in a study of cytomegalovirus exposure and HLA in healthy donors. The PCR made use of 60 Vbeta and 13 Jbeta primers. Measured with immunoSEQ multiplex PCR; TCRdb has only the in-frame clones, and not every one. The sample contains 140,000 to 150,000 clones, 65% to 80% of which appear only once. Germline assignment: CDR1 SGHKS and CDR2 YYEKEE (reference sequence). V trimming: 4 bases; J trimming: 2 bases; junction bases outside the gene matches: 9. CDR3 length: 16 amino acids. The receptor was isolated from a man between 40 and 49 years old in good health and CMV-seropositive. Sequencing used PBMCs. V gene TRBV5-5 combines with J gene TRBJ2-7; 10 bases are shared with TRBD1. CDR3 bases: TGTGCCAGCAGCCAGCCGAAGGGACAGGGGCCCTACGAGCAGTACTTC. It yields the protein CASSQPKGQGPYEQYF.